Listed below are T cell receptor beta chains from one sample, sequenced in a study of cytomegalovirus exposure and HLA in healthy donors. Here immunoSEQ multiplex PCR was the method, and the copy in TCRdb shows in-frame clones only, minus some. The table lists about 150,000 clones, around 79% of them singletons. The sample was PBMCs. The receptors were sampled from a woman aged 30 to 39 in good health and CMV-seronegative. The CDR3 runs from the conserved cysteine through the conserved F or W. The D gene is left open where the match is weak. Expanded clones get a size class; other rows say once, few or many, or leave the size out.

CDR3 DNA	CDR3 protein	V gene	D gene	J gene	clone size
TGTGCCAGCGCCCGACAGGGAACTACCTACGAGCAGTACTTC	CASARQGTTYEQYF	TRBV7-9	TRBD1	TRBJ2-7	-
TGCGCCAGCAGCCCGGCACTAGCGGGGGCCCCAGATACGCAGTATTTT	CASSPALAGAPDTQYF	TRBV5-1	TRBD2	TRBJ2-3	once
TGTGCCATCAGTGAGTCGACGCCAGGGGCAAAAAACATTCAGTACTTC	CAISESTPGAKNIQYF	TRBV10-3	-	TRBJ2-4	-
TGTGCCAGCAGCTTGGACGACTGGGCCTACGAGCAGTACTTC	CASSLDDWAYEQYF	TRBV5-6	-	TRBJ2-7	-
TGTGCCAGCGGTGCCTTGCGCTCCTACGAGCAGTACTTC	CASGALRSYEQYF	TRBV6-1	-	TRBJ2-7	-
TGTGCCAGCAGCAGAACAGCGGATGGCTACACCTTC	CASSRTADGYTF	TRBV11-1	-	TRBJ1-2	-
TGTGCCAGCAGCCCGACAGGGTGGGGTGGATTGGATCAGCCCCAGCATTTT	CASSPTGWGGLDQPQHF	TRBV9	TRBD1	TRBJ1-5	-
TGCGCCAGCAGCCAAGATACAGGGGGCAATGAGCAGTTCTTC	CASSQDTGGNEQFF	TRBV4-3	TRBD1	TRBJ2-1	-
TGTGCCAGCAGCGAAACTCCCGCGGATTACACTGAAGCTTTCTTT	CASSETPADYTEAFF	TRBV9	-	TRBJ1-1	-
TGCGCCAGCAGCTTGCAGGATGAAAAACTGTTTTTT	CASSLQDEKLFF	TRBV5-1	-	TRBJ1-4	few
TGTGCCTGGAGTCCCAGGGACAATGAGCAGTTCTTC	CAWSPRDNEQFF	TRBV30	-	TRBJ2-1	-
TGCGCCAGCAGCCCACCAGGGACAGGGAACACTGAAGCTTTCTTT	CASSPPGTGNTEAFF	TRBV5-1	TRBD1	TRBJ1-1	few
TGTGCCAGCAGCTTCGGTCCTTCCGTTAACTATGGCTACACCTTC	CASSFGPSVNYGYTF	TRBV5-6	-	TRBJ1-2	-
TGCGCCAGCAGCCCCCCTTCCCCCAATTCACCCCTCCACTTT	CASSPPSPNSPLHF	TRBV5-1	-	TRBJ1-6	-
TGTGCCAGCAGCGGCTACAGGGGTGAAGCTTTCTTT	CASSGYRGEAFF	TRBV9	TRBD1	TRBJ1-1	few
TGTGCCAGCAGTAACAGGGGAAACAATCAGCCCCAGCATTTT	CASSNRGNNQPQHF	TRBV6-5	TRBD1	TRBJ1-5	-
TGTGCCAGCAGCGTTGCGGGGGGGCGGACCGGGGAGCTGTTTTTT	CASSVAGGRTGELFF	TRBV9	TRBD2	TRBJ2-2	-
TGCAGCGTTGGAGGCACGCCTAGCACAGATACGCAGTATTTT	CSVGGTPSTDTQYF	TRBV29-1	-	TRBJ2-3	-
TGTGCCAGCAGTCCCGGACAGGGGAGTCAGCCCCAGCATTTT	CASSPGQGSQPQHF	TRBV27	TRBD1	TRBJ1-5	-
TGTGCCAGCAAGAACAGGGGTTTGACTGAAGCTTTCTTT	CASKNRGLTEAFF	TRBV19	TRBD1	TRBJ1-1	few
TGTGCTAGTGGTATAAGCGGACAGGGCGATTCACCCCTCCACTTT	CASGISGQGDSPLHF	TRBV12-5	TRBD1	TRBJ1-6	-
TGCAGCGTTGAAGAGGCAGGGTGGGGCACTGAAGCTTTCTTT	CSVEEAGWGTEAFF	TRBV29-1	-	TRBJ1-1	-
TGTGCCAGCAGCTTGGCGGGACAGGGGTTGGGAAACTATGGCTACACCTTC	CASSLAGQGLGNYGYTF	TRBV5-6	TRBD1	TRBJ1-2	-
TGTGCCAGCAGCTTAGCGCGGGGCAATGAGCAGTTCTTC	CASSLARGNEQFF	TRBV7-2	-	TRBJ2-1	-
TGCGCCAGCAGCCAAGACCTTACCGGGACTCTGGATGGCTACACCTTC	CASSQDLTGTLDGYTF	TRBV4-1	-	TRBJ1-2	-
TGCAGCGTCGCGGTGGCAGACAATCAGCCCCAGCATTTT	CSVAVADNQPQHF	TRBV29-1	-	TRBJ1-5	-
TGCGCCAGCCGGAGGTCCGGGGATCGGGGCTACACCTTC	CASRRSGDRGYTF	TRBV5-1	-	TRBJ1-2	-
TGTGCCATCACTCCCGAGGGAAGTGATTATGGCTACACCTTC	CAITPEGSDYGYTF	TRBV10-3	-	TRBJ1-2	-
TGCAGCGTTGAGGCGGGGGGGACACCATACACAGATACGCAGTATTTT	CSVEAGGTPYTDTQYF	TRBV29-1	TRBD2	TRBJ2-3	-
TGTGCCAGCAGTGAAGTCCGGGGTGAAAAACTGTTTTTT	CASSEVRGEKLFF	TRBV6-1	-	TRBJ1-4	-
TGTGCCAGCAGCGTAGAGGGGGGGCCGGACTACGAGCAGTACTTC	CASSVEGGPDYEQYF	TRBV9	-	TRBJ2-7	-
TGTGCCAGCAGTGTATATAGCGGGGGGAAAGAGACCCAGTACTTC	CASSVYSGGKETQYF	TRBV27	TRBD2	TRBJ2-5	-
TGTGCCAGCAGGCAACAGGGGGCCACCGGGGAGCTGTTTTTT	CASRQQGATGELFF	TRBV6-5	TRBD1	TRBJ2-2	-
TGCGCCAGCAGCTATACGAACACCGGGGAGCTGTTTTTT	CASSYTNTGELFF	TRBV5-1	-	TRBJ2-2	few
TGTGCCAGCAGCGTAGGCGGGGGGCCAGGTGGAAACACCATATATTTT	CASSVGGGPGGNTIYF	TRBV9	-	TRBJ1-3	-
TGTGCCAGCAGCTTCGGGGGACTAGGTTTCCAAGAGACCCAGTACTTC	CASSFGGLGFQETQYF	TRBV5-4	TRBD2	TRBJ2-5	-
TGTGCCAGCAGTGATGAGGCCTACAATGAGCAGTTCTTC	CASSDEAYNEQFF	TRBV6-1	-	TRBJ2-1	-
TGTGCCAGCAGCTTAGGCGGCACCCAACTTGAAGCTTTCTTT	CASSLGGTQLEAFF	TRBV7-2	-	TRBJ1-1	few
TGTGCCAGCAGTTACCTCCCGAACACTGAAGCTTTCTTT	CASSYLPNTEAFF	TRBV6-5	-	TRBJ1-1	few
TGTGCCAGCAGCGAAGGGTCGGCAGGGAATTCACCCCTCCACTTT	CASSEGSAGNSPLHF	TRBV7-3	-	TRBJ1-6	few
TGTGCCAGCAGCTTAAGCGGGGGGGCCTACAATGAGCAGTTCTTC	CASSLSGGAYNEQFF	TRBV9	TRBD2	TRBJ2-1	-
TGTGCCAGCAGGACAACAGGGGAGGGAAACACCATATATTTT	CASRTTGEGNTIYF	TRBV5-4	TRBD1	TRBJ1-3	few
TGCGCCAGCAGCTTGACTAGCGGGGGGCCCGCGAACACCGGGGAGCTGTTTTTT	CASSLTSGGPANTGELFF	TRBV5-1	TRBD2	TRBJ2-2	-
TGTGCCAGCAGCTTGGCCTTGCGGGGGGACAATGAGCAGTTCTTC	CASSLALRGDNEQFF	TRBV5-6	TRBD2	TRBJ2-1	-
TGCGCCAGCAGCTTCCCCGGGACAGGGGGCCCTGGGGCCAACGTCCTGACTTTC	CASSFPGTGGPGANVLTF	TRBV5-1	TRBD1	TRBJ2-6	once
TGTGCCAGCAGTGGGACAGGGCTAAGTGGTACGCAGTATTTT	CASSGTGLSGTQYF	TRBV2	TRBD1	TRBJ2-3	once
TGTGCCAGCAGCGCGACTGGATATAGCAATCAGCCCCAGCATTTT	CASSATGYSNQPQHF	TRBV6-5	-	TRBJ1-5	-
TGTGCCAGTAGTATTGGGCTTAGGAACACTGAAGCTTTCTTT	CASSIGLRNTEAFF	TRBV19	-	TRBJ1-1	-
TGCGCCAGCAGCTCCGACAGGGTTAGCAACGAGCAGTACTTC	CASSSDRVSNEQYF	TRBV5-1	TRBD1	TRBJ2-7	-
TGCGCCAGCAGCCGGTTAGCGGGGAGCTCCTACAATGAGCAGTTCTTC	CASSRLAGSSYNEQFF	TRBV10-1	TRBD2	TRBJ2-1	-
TGTGCCACGTTGAACACTGAAGCTTTCTTT	CATLNTEAFF	TRBV2	-	TRBJ1-1	-
TGTGCCAGTAGTATGTCGGGGGGTGATACGCAGTATTTT	CASSMSGGDTQYF	TRBV19	TRBD2	TRBJ2-3	-
TGTGCCAGCAGTTCCGGGGTCTATTCTAACTATGGCTACACCTTC	CASSSGVYSNYGYTF	TRBV28	-	TRBJ1-2	-
TGTGCCAGCACCTCACGGGACTCTGGAAACACCATATATTTT	CASTSRDSGNTIYF	TRBV7-9	-	TRBJ1-3	-
TGTGCCAGCAGTTACGGGACAGGTACCTACGAGCAGTACTTC	CASSYGTGTYEQYF	TRBV6-5	TRBD1	TRBJ2-7	few
TGTGCCAGCAGCTTCGTTGGCTCTGGCTACACCTTC	CASSFVGSGYTF	TRBV13	-	TRBJ1-2	-
TGTGCCAGCAGTTTATCATGGCGGCCCTCCTACGAGCAGTACTTC	CASSLSWRPSYEQYF	TRBV27	-	TRBJ2-7	-
TGCGCCAGCAGCTCCTTCGGACTAGCGGGGGAAAACTCCTACAATGAGCAGTTCTTC	CASSSFGLAGENSYNEQFF	TRBV5-1	TRBD2	TRBJ2-1	once
TGTGCCAGCAGCTTAGGCCACAGCGGCGGGGACCCGACCCAGTACTTC	CASSLGHSGGDPTQYF	TRBV11-3	-	TRBJ2-5	once
TGTGCCAGCAGCAGCGTAGGACAGGTGGGGCAGCCCCAGCATTTT	CASSSVGQVGQPQHF	TRBV21-1	-	TRBJ1-5	-